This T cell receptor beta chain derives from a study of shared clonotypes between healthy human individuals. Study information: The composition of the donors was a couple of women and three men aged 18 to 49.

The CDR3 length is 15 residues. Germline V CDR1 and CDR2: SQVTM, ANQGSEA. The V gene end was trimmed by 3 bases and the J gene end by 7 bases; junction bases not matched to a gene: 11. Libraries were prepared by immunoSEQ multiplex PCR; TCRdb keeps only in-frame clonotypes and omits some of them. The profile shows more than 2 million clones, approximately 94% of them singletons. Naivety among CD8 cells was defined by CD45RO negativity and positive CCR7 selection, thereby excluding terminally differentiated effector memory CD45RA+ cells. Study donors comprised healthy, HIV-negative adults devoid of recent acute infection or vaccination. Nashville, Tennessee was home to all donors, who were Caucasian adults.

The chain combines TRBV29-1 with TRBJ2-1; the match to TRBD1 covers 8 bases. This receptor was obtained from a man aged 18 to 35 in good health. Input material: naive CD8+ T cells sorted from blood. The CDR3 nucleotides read TGCAGCGTTGACGAGGGACAGGCCCTCGGGAATGAGCAGTTCTTC. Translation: CSVDEGQALGNEQFF.